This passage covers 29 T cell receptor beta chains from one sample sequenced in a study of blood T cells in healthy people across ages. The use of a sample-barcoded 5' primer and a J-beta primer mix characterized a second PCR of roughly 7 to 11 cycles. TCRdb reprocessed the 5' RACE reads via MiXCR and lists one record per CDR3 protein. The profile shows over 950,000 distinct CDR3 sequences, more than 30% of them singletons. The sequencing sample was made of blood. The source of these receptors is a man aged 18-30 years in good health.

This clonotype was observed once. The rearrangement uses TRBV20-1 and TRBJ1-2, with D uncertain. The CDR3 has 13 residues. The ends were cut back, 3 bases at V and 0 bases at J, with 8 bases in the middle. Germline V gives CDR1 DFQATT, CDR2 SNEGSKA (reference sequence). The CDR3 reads CSAREVSNYGYTF. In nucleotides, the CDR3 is TGCAGTGCTAGGGAAGTGTCTAACTATGGCTACACCTTC.

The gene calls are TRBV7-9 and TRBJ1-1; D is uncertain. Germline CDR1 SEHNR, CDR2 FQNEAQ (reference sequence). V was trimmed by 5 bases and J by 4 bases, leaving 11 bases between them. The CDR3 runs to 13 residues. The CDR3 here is CASSTKLSTEAFF. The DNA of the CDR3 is TGTGCCAGCAGCACAAAGTTGAGCACTGAAGCTTTCTTT.

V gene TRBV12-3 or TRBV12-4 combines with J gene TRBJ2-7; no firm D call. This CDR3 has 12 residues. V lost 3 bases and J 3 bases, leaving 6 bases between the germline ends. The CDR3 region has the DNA TGTGCCAGCAGTTTTCAGGTCTACGAGCAGTACTTC. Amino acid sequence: CASSFQVYEQYF.

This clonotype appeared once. CDR3 in amino acids: CASSHVQGNQPQHF. In nucleotides, the CDR3 is TGCGCCAGCAGCCACGTGCAGGGTAATCAGCCCCAGCATTTT. This chain connects TRBV4-1 to TRBJ1-5, with a possible D match to TRBD1 (5 bases). Germline CDR1 and CDR2: MGHRA and YSYEKL. The CDR3 has 14 residues. The V end lost 3 bases, the J end lost 4 bases, and 10 bases lay between the germline ends.

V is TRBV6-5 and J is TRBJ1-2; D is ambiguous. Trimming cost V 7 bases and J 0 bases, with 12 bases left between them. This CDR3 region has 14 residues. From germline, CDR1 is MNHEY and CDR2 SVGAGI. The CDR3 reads CASTKARTNYGYTF. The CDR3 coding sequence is TGTGCCAGCACCAAGGCCCGAACTAACTATGGCTACACCTTC.

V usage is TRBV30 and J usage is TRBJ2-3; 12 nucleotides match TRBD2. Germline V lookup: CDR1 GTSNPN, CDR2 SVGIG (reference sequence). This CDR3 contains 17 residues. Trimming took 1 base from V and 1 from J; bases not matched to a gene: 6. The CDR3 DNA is TGTGCCTGGAGTGCCCTCCGGACTAGCGGGGGCACAGATACGCAGTATTTT. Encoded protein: CAWSALRTSGGTDTQYF.

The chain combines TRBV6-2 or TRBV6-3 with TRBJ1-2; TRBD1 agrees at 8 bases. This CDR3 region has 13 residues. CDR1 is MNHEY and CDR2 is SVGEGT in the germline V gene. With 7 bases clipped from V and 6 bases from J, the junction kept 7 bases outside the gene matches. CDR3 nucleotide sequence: TGTGCCAGCACCAGGACAGGGAAGGATGGCTACACCTTC. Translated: CASTRTGKDGYTF.

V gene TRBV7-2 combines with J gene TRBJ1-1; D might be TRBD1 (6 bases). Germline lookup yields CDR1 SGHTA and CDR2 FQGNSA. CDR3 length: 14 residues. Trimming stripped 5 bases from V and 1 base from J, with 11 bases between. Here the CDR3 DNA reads TGTGCCAGCAGCGGAATAGGGGGGAACACTGAAGCTTTCTTT. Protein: CASSGIGGNTEAFF. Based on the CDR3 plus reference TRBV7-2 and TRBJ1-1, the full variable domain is GAGVSQSPSNKVTEKGKDVELRCDPISGHTALYWYRQSLGQGLEFLIYFQGNSAPDKSGLPSDRFSAERTGGSVSTLTIQRTQQEDSAVYLCASSGIGGNTEAFFGQGTRLTVV.

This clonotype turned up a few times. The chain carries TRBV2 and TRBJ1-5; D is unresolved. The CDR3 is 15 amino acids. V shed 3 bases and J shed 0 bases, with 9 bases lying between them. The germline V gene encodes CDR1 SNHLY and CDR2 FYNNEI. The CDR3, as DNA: TGTGCCAGCAGTGAGGGCGGGAGTAGCAATCAGCCCCAGCATTTT. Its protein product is CASSEGGSSNQPQHF.

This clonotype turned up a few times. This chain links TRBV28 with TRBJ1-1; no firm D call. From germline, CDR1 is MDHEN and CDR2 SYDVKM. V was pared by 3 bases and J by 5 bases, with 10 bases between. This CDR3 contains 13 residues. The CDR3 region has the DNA TGTGCCAGCAGTTTTAACCTCAGGACTGAAGCTTTCTTT. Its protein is CASSFNLRTEAFF.

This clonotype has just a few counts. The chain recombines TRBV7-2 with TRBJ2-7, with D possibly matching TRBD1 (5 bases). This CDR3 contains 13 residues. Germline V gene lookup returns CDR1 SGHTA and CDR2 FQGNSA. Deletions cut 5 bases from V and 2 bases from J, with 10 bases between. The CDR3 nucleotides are TGTGCCAGCAGCATGACAGTGACCTACGAGCAGTACTTC. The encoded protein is CASSMTVTYEQYF.

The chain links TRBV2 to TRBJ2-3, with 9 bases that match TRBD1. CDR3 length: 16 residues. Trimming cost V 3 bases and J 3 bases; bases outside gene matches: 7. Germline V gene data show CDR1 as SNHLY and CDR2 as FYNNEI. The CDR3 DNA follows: TGTGCCAGCAGTGAGTTCGGGACAGGGATTACAGATACGCAGTATTTT. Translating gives CASSEFGTGITDTQYF.

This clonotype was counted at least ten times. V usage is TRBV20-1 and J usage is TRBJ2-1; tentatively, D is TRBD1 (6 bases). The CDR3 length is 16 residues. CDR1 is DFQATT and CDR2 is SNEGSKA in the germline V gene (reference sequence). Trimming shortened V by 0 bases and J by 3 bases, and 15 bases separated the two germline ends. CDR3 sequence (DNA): TGCAGTGCTAGAGATCATCTGGGGGCCCTCTACAATGAGCAGTTCTTC. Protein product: CSARDHLGALYNEQFF.

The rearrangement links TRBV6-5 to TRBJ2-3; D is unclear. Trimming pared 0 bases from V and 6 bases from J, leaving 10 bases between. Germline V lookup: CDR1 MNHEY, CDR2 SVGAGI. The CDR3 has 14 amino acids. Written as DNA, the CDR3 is TGTGCCAGCAGTTACTCGATGGACCCCGATACGCAGTATTTT. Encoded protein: CASSYSMDPDTQYF.

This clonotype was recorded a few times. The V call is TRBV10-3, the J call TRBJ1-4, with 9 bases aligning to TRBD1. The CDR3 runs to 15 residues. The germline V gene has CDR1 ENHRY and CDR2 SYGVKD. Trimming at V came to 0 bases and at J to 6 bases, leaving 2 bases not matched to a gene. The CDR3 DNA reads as TGTGCCATCAGTGAGTCCCGGGACAGGGATGAAAAACTGTTTTTT. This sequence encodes CAISESRDRDEKLFF.

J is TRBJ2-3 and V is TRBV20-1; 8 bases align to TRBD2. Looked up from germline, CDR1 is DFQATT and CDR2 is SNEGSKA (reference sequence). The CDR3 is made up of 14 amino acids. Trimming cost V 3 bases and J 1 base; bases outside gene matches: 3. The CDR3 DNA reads TGCAGTGCTAGGAGAGCGGGGGGCACAGATACGCAGTATTTT. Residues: CSARRAGGTDTQYF.

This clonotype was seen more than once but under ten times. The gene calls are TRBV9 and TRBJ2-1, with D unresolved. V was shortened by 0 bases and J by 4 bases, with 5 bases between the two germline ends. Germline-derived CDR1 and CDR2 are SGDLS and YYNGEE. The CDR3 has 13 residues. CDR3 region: CASSVAQYNEQFF. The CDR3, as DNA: TGTGCCAGCAGCGTAGCGCAATACAATGAGCAGTTCTTC.

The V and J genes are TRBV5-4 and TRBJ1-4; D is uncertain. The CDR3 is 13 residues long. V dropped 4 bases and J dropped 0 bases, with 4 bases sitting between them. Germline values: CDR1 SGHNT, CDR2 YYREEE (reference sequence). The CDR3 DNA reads TGTGCCAGCAGCGATGCAACTAATGAAAAACTGTTTTTT. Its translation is CASSDATNEKLFF. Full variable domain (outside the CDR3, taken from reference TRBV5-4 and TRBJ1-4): ETGVTQSPTHLIKTRGQQVTLRCSSQSGHNTVSWYQQALGQGPQFIFQYYREEENGRGNFPPRFSGLQFPNYSSELNVNALELDDSALYLCASSDATNEKLFFGSGTQLSVL.

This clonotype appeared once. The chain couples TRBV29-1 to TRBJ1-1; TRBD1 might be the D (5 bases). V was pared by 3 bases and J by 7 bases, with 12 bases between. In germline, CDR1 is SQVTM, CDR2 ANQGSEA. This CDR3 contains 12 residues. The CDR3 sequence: CSVDRQNHEAFF. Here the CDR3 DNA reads TGCAGCGTTGACCGACAGAACCATGAAGCTTTCTTT.

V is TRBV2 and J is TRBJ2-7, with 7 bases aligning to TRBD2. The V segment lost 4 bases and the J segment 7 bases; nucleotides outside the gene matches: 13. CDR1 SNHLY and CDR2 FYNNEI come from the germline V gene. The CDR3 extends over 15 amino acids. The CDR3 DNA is TGTGCCAGCAGTGTGGGGGGGGGTGGCTACAATGAGCAGTACTTC. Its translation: CASSVGGGGYNEQYF.

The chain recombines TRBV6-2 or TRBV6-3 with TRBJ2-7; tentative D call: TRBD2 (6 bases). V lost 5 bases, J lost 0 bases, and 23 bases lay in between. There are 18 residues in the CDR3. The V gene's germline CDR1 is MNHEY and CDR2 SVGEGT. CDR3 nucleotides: TGTGCCAGCAGTCCAAGCCATATACGGGACTTACACTCCTACGAGCAGTACTTC. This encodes CASSPSHIRDLHSYEQYF.

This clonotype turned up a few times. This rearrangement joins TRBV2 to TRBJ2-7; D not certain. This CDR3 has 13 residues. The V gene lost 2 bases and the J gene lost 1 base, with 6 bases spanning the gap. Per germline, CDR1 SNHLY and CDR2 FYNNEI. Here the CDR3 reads CASSEPGSYEQYF. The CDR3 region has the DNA TGTGCCAGCAGTGAACCAGGATCCTACGAGCAGTACTTC.

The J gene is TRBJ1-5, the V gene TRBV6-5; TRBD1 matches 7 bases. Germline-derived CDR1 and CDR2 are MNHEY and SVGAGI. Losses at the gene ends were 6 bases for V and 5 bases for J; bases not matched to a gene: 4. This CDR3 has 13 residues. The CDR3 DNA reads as TGTGCCAGCAGGACCGGACAGGATCAGCCCCAGCATTTT. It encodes CASRTGQDQPQHF.

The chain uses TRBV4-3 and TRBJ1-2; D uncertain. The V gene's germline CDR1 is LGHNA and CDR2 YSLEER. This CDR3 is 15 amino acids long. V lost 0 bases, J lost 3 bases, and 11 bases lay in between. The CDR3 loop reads CASSQEVAGDYGYTF. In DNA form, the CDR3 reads TGCGCCAGCAGCCAAGAGGTGGCGGGCGACTATGGCTACACCTTC.

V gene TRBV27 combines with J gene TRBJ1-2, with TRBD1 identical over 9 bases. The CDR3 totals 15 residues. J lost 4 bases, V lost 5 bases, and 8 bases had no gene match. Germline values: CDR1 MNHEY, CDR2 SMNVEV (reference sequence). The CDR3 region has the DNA TGTGCCAGCAGTATCTCCGGGACAGGGATCTATGGCTACACCTTC. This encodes CASSISGTGIYGYTF.

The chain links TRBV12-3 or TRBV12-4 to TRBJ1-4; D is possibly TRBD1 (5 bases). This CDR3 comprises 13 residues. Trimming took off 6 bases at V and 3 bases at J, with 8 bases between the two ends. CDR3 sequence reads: CASRGGSNEKLFF. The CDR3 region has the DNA TGTGCCAGCAGGGGGGGGTCTAATGAAAAACTGTTTTTT.

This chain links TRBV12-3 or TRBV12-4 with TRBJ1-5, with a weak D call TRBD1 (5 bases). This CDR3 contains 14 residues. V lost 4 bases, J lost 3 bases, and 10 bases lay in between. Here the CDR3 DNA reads TGTGCCAGCAGTTCAACAGGTCCCAATCAGCCCCAGCATTTT. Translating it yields CASSSTGPNQPQHF.

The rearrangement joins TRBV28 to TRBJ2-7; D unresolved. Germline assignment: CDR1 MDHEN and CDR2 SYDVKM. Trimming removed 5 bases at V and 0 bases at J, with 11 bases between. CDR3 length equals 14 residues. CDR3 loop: CASSPRMSSYEQYF. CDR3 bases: TGTGCCAGCAGTCCCAGGATGAGCTCCTACGAGCAGTACTTC.

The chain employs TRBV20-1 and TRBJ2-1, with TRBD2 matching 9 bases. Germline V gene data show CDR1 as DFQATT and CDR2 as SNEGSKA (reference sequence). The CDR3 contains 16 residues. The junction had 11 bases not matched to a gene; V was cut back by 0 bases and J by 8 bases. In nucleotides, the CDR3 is TGCAGTGCTAGAGATCTTGGCGGGGGGGCCGGCGATGAGCAGTTCTTC. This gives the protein CSARDLGGGAGDEQFF.